This paragraph covers one T cell receptor (beta chain) sequence. These data come from a study of shared clonotypes between healthy human individuals. The table came from immunoSEQ multiplex PCR; TCRdb's copy has only in-frame clones and leaves some out. The sample lists millions of clones, approximately 95% occurring once. Germline assignment: CDR1 GTSNPN and CDR2 SVGIG (reference sequence). The CDR3 has 11 amino acids. The V gene lost 3 bases and the J gene lost 13 bases, with 15 bases spanning the gap. The TCR sequence derives from a man aged 18 to 30 in good health. Sequences were obtained from naive CD4+ T cells sorted from blood. Subset: CD45RA+ positively selected. The chain couples TRBV30 to TRBJ2-5; D uncertain. This CDR3 reads CAWRAQPLLYF. CDR3 DNA sequence: TGTGCCTGGAGGGCACAGCCCTTATTGTACTTC.